This T cell receptor beta chain was profiled in a study of T-cell reconstitution after alpha-beta-depleted transplantation in children. Regarding the study as a whole: Reports say that about two months after transplant, the alpha-beta T cells came out of several hundred graft clones that had expanded. From newly produced T cells came most of the T-cell counts and diversity one year after transplant. Surviving recipient T cells and intrathymic progenitors accounted for some patients' high TCRbeta diversity at day 60.

The TCRbeta library incorporated unique molecular identifiers. TCRdb reprocessed the PCR reads with MiXCR, giving one entry per CDR3 protein. The data show approximately 230,000 distinct CDR3 sequences, 20% to 30% seen once. Remarks on this clonotype: Its matching antigen is unknown.

This specimen consisted of PBMCs, mostly from graft donor cells, obtained 360 days after TCRalphabeta/CD19-depleted stem cell transplant. The clonotype was recovered from a female patient aged 2-9 years who had a stem cell transplant for congenital amegakaryocytic thrombocytopenia, so the T cells may come from the graft donor.

Here the CDR3 DNA reads TGCGCCAGCAGCTTGAGGGCAGGGGAAGAGCAGTACTTC. Its translation is CASSLRAGEEQYF. This chain joins TRBV5-1 and TRBJ2-7; perhaps TRBD1 as D (6 bases). CDR3 length equals 13 residues. Per the germline V gene, CDR1 is SGHRS and CDR2 is YFSETQ. V gave up 1 base and J gave up 7 bases, with 12 bases separating them.